Given below is one T cell receptor (beta chain) in context. This specimen belongs to a study of blood T cell repertoires in COVID-19. Study as a whole: Sample material is recorded as cDNA or gDNA derived from T cells, B-cell-depleted T cells, or PBMCs.

The table came from immunoSEQ multiplex PCR; TCRdb's copy has only in-frame clones and leaves some out. This table holds around 140,000 clones, over 70% found once. The V segment lost 2 bases and the J segment 4 bases; nucleotides outside the gene matches: 13. The CDR3 runs 17 residues. Looked up from germline, CDR1 is SGHRS and CDR2 is YFSETQ. The V gene is TRBV5-1, the J gene TRBJ1-2; 8 positions match TRBD1. The clonotype originates from a woman aged 45-59 years with acute or convalescent COVID-19. Specimen: peripheral blood. The CDR3 region has the DNA TGCGCCAGCAGCTTAGGCGGGATCAGGGGGCGCACCTATGGCTACACCTTC. Its translation is CASSLGGIRGRTYGYTF.